A selection of T cell receptor beta chains follows, all from one sample in a study of T cell responses to AZD1222 COVID-19 vaccine. Libraries were prepared by immunoSEQ multiplex PCR; TCRdb keeps only in-frame clonotypes and omits some of them. Among under 200,000 clones listed, 85% to 95% were seen once. The sequences come from peripheral blood, collected on day 0 of AZD1222 vaccination. These receptors all come from an adult in good health. Both conserved end residues are part of each CDR3. D genes are given only for firm matches. Expanded clones get a size class; other rows say once, few or many, or leave the size out.

d_gene: TRBD1; v_gene: TRBV5-4; abundance: -; j_gene: TRBJ1-2; CDR3nt: TGTGCCAGCAGCTTGCCGAGACAGGGGGGCTATGGCTACACCTTC; CDR3aa: CASSLPRQGGYGYTF
d_gene: TRBD1; v_gene: TRBV6-5; abundance: -; j_gene: TRBJ1-5; CDR3nt: TGTGCCAGCAGCACCGGGACAGGGTCGGGTCAGCCCCAGCATTTT; CDR3aa: CASSTGTGSGQPQHF
d_gene: -; v_gene: TRBV27; abundance: -; j_gene: TRBJ1-5; CDR3nt: TGTGCCAGCAGAATAAAGGGGGGGAATAGCAATCAGCCCCAGCATTTT; CDR3aa: CASRIKGGNSNQPQHF
d_gene: TRBD1; v_gene: TRBV13; abundance: -; j_gene: TRBJ1-1; CDR3nt: TGTGCCAGCAGCACCCGACAGGGAGGCACTGAAGCTTTCTTT; CDR3aa: CASSTRQGGTEAFF
d_gene: -; v_gene: TRBV19; abundance: -; j_gene: TRBJ1-5; CDR3nt: TGTGCCAGTAGTGAGGAGAGAAAGATGAGCAATCAGCCCCAGCATTTT; CDR3aa: CASSEERKMSNQPQHF
d_gene: -; v_gene: TRBV19; abundance: -; j_gene: TRBJ2-5; CDR3nt: TGTGCCAGTAGTACCGGCGACGGGACCCAGTACTTC; CDR3aa: CASSTGDGTQYF
d_gene: -; v_gene: TRBV12-3/TRBV12-4; abundance: -; j_gene: TRBJ1-2; CDR3nt: TGTGCCAGCAGTACCTCTGGGGCCTATGGCTACACCTTC; CDR3aa: CASSTSGAYGYTF
d_gene: -; v_gene: TRBV5-4; abundance: -; j_gene: TRBJ1-5; CDR3nt: TGTGCCAGCAGCTTGAACGGGGACTTCAATCAGCCCCAGCATTTT; CDR3aa: CASSLNGDFNQPQHF
d_gene: -; v_gene: TRBV28; abundance: -; j_gene: TRBJ2-1; CDR3nt: TGTGCCAGCAGTTTGGGGGGTTCGGATGAGCAGTTCTTC; CDR3aa: CASSLGGSDEQFF
d_gene: -; v_gene: TRBV2; abundance: -; j_gene: TRBJ1-6; CDR3nt: TGTGCCAGCAGGGACAAGTATAATTCACCCCTCCACTTT; CDR3aa: CASRDKYNSPLHF
d_gene: -; v_gene: TRBV19; abundance: -; j_gene: TRBJ2-2; CDR3nt: TGTGCCAGTAGTGCACTCTCCGCGCCCCTTCCCGGGGAGCTGTTTTTT; CDR3aa: CASSALSAPLPGELFF
d_gene: TRBD1; v_gene: TRBV6-5; abundance: once; j_gene: TRBJ2-7; CDR3nt: TGTGCCAGCAAAGGGACAGGGGGCCCCTACGAGCAGTACTTC; CDR3aa: CASKGTGGPYEQYF
d_gene: TRBD2; v_gene: TRBV6-6; abundance: -; j_gene: TRBJ2-1; CDR3nt: TGTGCCAGCAGTCTAGCGGGGGGGGGTGAGCAGTTCTTC; CDR3aa: CASSLAGGGEQFF
d_gene: -; v_gene: TRBV6-5; abundance: -; j_gene: TRBJ1-5; CDR3nt: TGTGCCAGCAGGGATCAGGGACAGCCCCAGCATTTT; CDR3aa: CASRDQGQPQHF
d_gene: TRBD2; v_gene: TRBV12-3/TRBV12-4; abundance: -; j_gene: TRBJ2-1; CDR3nt: TGTGCCAGTGCGGGACTAGCGGTGAGTGAGCAGTTCTTC; CDR3aa: CASAGLAVSEQFF
d_gene: TRBD1; v_gene: TRBV5-1; abundance: -; j_gene: TRBJ1-2; CDR3nt: TGCGCCAGCAGCTTGGGGACAGGGGCAGTCTATGGCTACACCTTC; CDR3aa: CASSLGTGAVYGYTF
d_gene: TRBD2; v_gene: TRBV19; abundance: -; j_gene: TRBJ2-5; CDR3nt: TGTGCCAGTAGTACCTTAGCGGGGCCCCAAGAGACCCAGTACTTC; CDR3aa: CASSTLAGPQETQYF
d_gene: TRBD1; v_gene: TRBV29-1; abundance: few; j_gene: TRBJ1-2; CDR3nt: TGCAGCGTTGGCAGGGGGGGTAACTATGGCTACACCTTC; CDR3aa: CSVGRGGNYGYTF
d_gene: -; v_gene: TRBV4-1; abundance: -; j_gene: TRBJ1-5; CDR3nt: TGCGCCAGCGGCGGATTCAATAGCAATCAGCCCCAGCATTTT; CDR3aa: CASGGFNSNQPQHF
d_gene: TRBD1; v_gene: TRBV28; abundance: -; j_gene: TRBJ1-5; CDR3nt: TGTGCCAGCAGGTCGGGACAGTACAATCAGCCCCAGCATTTT; CDR3aa: CASRSGQYNQPQHF
d_gene: -; v_gene: TRBV5-5; abundance: -; j_gene: TRBJ1-5; CDR3nt: TGTGCCAGCAGCGTGCCGAATCCGGGTCAGCCCCAGCATTTT; CDR3aa: CASSVPNPGQPQHF
d_gene: TRBD1; v_gene: TRBV5-4; abundance: -; j_gene: TRBJ2-7; CDR3nt: TGTGCCAGCAGCTTCGGGACAGGGGCCTACGAGCAGTACTTC; CDR3aa: CASSFGTGAYEQYF
d_gene: TRBD1; v_gene: TRBV14; abundance: -; j_gene: TRBJ1-2; CDR3nt: TGTGCCAGCAGCCATACAGGGGAGTATGGCTACACCTTC; CDR3aa: CASSHTGEYGYTF
d_gene: -; v_gene: TRBV5-5; abundance: -; j_gene: TRBJ2-1; CDR3nt: TGTGCCAGCAGCCCCCGGACTGGGAATTACAATGAGCAGTTCTTC; CDR3aa: CASSPRTGNYNEQFF
d_gene: -; v_gene: TRBV10-1; abundance: -; j_gene: TRBJ2-7; CDR3nt: TGCGCCAGCAGTGAGGGGGGTCTAGGTTACGAGCAGTACTTC; CDR3aa: CASSEGGLGYEQYF
d_gene: TRBD1; v_gene: TRBV7-9; abundance: -; j_gene: TRBJ2-3; CDR3nt: TGTGCCAGCACCATCCGGGACAGGGGCACAGATACGCAGTATTTT; CDR3aa: CASTIRDRGTDTQYF
d_gene: -; v_gene: TRBV28; abundance: -; j_gene: TRBJ2-2; CDR3nt: TGTGCCAGCAGTTTAGTCTTCCCCGGGGAGCTGTTTTTT; CDR3aa: CASSLVFPGELFF
d_gene: -; v_gene: TRBV19; abundance: -; j_gene: TRBJ1-1; CDR3nt: TGTGCCAGTAGTATCAACAGACAGACAATGAACACTGAAGCTTTCTTT; CDR3aa: CASSINRQTMNTEAFF
d_gene: TRBD1; v_gene: TRBV6-5; abundance: -; j_gene: TRBJ2-2; CDR3nt: TGTGCCAGCAGCTACAGGGGAGCGAACACCGGGGAGCTGTTTTTT; CDR3aa: CASSYRGANTGELFF